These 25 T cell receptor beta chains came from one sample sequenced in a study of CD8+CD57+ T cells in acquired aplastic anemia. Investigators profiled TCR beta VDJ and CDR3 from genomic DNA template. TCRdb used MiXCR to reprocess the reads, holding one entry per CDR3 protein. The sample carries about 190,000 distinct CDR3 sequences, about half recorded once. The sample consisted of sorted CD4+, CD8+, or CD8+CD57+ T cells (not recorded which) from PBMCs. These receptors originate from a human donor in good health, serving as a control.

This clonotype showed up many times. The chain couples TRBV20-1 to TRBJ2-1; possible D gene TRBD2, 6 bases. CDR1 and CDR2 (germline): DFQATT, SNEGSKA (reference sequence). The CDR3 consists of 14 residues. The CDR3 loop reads CSSPGDGFDNEQFF. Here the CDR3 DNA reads TGCAGCTCTCCGGGAGATGGGTTCGACAATGAGCAGTTCTTC.

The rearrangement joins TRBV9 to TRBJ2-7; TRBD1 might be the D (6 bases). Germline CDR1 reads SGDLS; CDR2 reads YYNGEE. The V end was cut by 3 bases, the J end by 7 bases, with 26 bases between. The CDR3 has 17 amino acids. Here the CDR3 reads CASSAQTGRNTGEEQYF. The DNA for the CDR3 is TGTGCCAGCAGCGCCCAGACAGGACGCAACACCGGGGAGGAGCAGTACTTC. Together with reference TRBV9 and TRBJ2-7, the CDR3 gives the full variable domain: DSGVTQTPKHLITATGQRVTLRCSPRSGDLSVYWYQQSLDQGLQFLIQYYNGEERAKGNILERFSAQQFPDLHSELNLSSLELGDSALYFCASSAQTGRNTGEEQYFGPGTRLTVT.

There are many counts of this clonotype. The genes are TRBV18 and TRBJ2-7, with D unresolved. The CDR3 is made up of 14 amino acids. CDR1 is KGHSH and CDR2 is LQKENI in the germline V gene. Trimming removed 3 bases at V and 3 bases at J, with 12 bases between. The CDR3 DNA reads TGTGCCAGCTCACCGAGGAACAAATACTACGAGCAGTACTTC. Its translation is CASSPRNKYYEQYF.

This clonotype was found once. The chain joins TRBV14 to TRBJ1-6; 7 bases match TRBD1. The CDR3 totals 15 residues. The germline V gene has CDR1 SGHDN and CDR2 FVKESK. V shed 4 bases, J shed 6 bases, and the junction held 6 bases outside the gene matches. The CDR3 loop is CASSLRQGLNSPLHF. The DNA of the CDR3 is TGTGCCAGCAGCCTTCGACAGGGACTTAATTCACCCCTCCACTTT.

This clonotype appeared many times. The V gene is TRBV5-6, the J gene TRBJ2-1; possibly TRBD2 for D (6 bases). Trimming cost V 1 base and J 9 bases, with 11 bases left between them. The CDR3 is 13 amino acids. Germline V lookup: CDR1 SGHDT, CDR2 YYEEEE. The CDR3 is CASSLPSDGEQFF. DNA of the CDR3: TGTGCCAGCAGCTTGCCTAGCGATGGTGAGCAGTTCTTC.

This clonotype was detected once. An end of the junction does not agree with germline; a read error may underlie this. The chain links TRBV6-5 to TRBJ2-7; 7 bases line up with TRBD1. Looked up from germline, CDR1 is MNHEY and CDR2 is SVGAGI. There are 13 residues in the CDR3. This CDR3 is CASSYSDRDNQYF. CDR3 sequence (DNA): TGTGCCAGCAGTTACTCCGACAGGGACAATCAGTACTTT.

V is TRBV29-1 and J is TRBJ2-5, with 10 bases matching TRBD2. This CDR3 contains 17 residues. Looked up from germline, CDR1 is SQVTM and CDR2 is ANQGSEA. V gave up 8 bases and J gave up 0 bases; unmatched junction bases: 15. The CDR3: CSLVPPFLAGDQETQYF. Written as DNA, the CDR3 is TGCAGCTTAGTGCCTCCGTTCCTAGCGGGGGACCAAGAGACCCAGTACTTC.

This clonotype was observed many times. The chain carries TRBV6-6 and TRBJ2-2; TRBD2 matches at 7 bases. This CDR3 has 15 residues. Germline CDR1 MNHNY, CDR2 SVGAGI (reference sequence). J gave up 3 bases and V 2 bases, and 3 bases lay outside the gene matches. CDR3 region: CASSYTGRDTGELFF. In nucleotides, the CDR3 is TGTGCCAGCAGTTACACGGGGAGGGACACCGGGGAGCTGTTTTTT.

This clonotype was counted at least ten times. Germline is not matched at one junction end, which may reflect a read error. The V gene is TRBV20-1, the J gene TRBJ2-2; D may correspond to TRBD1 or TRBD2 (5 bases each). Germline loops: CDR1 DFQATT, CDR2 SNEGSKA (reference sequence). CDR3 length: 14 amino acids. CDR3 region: CSASGTENTGELLF. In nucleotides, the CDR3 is TGCAGTGCTTCCGGGACGGAGAACACCGGGGAGCTGCTTTTT.

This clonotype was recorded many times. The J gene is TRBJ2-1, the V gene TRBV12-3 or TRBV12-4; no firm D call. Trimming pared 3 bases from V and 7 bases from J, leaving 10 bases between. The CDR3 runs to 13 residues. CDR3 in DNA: TGTGCCAGCAGTTTGGGTGATGTAAATGAGCAGTTCTTC. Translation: CASSLGDVNEQFF.

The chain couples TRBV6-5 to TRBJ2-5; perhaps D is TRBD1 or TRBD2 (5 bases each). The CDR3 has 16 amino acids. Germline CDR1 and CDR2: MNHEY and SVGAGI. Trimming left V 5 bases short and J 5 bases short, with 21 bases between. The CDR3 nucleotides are TGTGCCAGCAGTGAAATGTGGGACGGAGCCGGGGAGACCCAGTACTTC. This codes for CASSEMWDGAGETQYF.

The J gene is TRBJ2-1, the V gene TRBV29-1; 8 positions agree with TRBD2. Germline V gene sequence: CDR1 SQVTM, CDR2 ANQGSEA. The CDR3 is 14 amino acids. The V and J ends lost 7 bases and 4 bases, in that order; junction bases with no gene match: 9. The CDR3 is CSGQAGALYNEQFF. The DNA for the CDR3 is TGCAGCGGTCAAGCGGGGGCCCTGTACAATGAGCAGTTCTTC.

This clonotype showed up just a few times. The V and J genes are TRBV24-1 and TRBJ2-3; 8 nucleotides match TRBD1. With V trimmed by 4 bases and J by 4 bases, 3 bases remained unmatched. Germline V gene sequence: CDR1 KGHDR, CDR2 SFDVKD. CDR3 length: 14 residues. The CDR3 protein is CATSDRTGPDTQYF. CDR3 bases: TGTGCCACCAGTGACCGGACAGGGCCAGATACGCAGTATTTT.

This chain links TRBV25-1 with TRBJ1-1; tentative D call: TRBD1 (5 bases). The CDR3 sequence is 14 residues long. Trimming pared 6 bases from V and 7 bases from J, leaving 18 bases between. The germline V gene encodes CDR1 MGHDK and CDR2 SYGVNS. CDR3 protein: CASRVSGQGYEAFF. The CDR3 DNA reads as TGTGCCAGCAGGGTGTCGGGGCAGGGCTATGAAGCTTTCTTT.

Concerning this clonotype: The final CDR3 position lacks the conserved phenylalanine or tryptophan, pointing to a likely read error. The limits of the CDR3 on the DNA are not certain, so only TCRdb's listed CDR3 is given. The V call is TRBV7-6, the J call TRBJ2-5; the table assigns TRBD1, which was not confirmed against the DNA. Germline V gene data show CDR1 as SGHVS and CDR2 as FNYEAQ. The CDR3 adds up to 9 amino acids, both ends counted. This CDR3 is CASSLTVQG.

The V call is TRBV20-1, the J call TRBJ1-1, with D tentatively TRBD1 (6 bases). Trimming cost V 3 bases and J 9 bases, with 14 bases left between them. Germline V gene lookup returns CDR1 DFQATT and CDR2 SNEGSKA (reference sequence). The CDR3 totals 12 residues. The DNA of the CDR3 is TGCAGTGCTAGGTACGTGGGGGCGAAAGCTTTCTTT. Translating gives CSARYVGAKAFF.

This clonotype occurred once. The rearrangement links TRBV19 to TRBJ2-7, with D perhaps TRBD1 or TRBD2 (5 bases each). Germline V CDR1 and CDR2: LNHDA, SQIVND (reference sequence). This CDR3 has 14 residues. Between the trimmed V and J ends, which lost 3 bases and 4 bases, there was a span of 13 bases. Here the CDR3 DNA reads TGTGCCAGTAGTATTAGAGGGGTCTCGTACGAGCAGTACTTC. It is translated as CASSIRGVSYEQYF.

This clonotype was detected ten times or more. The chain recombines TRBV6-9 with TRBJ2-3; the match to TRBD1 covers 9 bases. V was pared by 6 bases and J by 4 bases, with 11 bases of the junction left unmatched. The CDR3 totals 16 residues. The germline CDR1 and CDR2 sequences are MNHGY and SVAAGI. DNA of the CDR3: TGTGCCAGCAGGGCCCCGGTTAACAGGGGGCCAGATACGCAGTATTTT. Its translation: CASRAPVNRGPDTQYF.

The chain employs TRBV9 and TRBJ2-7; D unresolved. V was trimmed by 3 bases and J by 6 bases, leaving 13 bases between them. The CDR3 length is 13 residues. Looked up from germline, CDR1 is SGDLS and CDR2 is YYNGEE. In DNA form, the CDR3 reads TGTGCCAGCAGCGCCAGGCAGGCTAGCGAGCAGTACTTC. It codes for CASSARQASEQYF.

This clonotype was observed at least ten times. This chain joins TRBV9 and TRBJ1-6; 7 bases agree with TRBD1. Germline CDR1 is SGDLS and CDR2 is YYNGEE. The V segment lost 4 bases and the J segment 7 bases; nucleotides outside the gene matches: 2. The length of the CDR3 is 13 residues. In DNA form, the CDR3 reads TGTGCCAGCAGCCCGGGACAGAATTCACCCCTCCACTTT. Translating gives CASSPGQNSPLHF. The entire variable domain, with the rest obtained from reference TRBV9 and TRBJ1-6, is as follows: DSGVTQTPKHLITATGQRVTLRCSPRSGDLSVYWYQQSLDQGLQFLIQYYNGEERAKGNILERFSAQQFPDLHSELNLSSLELGDSALYFCASSPGQNSPLHFGNGTRLTVT.

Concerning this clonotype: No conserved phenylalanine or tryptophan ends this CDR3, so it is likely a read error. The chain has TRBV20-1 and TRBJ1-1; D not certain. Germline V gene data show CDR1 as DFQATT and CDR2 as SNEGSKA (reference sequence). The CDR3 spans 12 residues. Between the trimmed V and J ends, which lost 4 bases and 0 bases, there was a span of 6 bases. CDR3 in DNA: TGCAGTGCTATAATCATGAACACTGAAGCTTTCCTT. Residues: CSAIIMNTEAFL.

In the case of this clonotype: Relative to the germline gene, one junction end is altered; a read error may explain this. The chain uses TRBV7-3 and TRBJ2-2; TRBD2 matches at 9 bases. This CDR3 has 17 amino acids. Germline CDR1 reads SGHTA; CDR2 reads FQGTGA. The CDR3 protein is CASSPLGVAGDTGELFF. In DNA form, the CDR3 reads TGCGCCAGCAGCCCCCTTGGGGTAGCGGGGGATACCGGGGAGCTGTTTTTT.

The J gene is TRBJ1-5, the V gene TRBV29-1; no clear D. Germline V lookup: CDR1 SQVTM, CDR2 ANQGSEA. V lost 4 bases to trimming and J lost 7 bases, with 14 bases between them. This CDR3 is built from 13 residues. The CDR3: CSVVVDPDQPQHF. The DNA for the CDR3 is TGCAGCGTTGTAGTCGACCCGGACCAGCCCCAGCATTTT.

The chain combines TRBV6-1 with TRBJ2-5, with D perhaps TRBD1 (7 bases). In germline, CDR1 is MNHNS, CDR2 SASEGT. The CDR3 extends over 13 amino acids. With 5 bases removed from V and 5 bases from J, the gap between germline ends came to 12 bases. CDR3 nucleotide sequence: TGTGCCAGCAGTCAACAGGGGAGGGAGACCCAGTACTTC. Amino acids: CASSQQGRETQYF.

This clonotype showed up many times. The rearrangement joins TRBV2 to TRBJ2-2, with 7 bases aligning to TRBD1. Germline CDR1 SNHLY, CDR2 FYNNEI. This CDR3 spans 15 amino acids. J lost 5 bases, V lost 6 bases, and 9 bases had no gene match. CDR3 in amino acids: CASSAQGVGTGELFF. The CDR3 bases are TGTGCCAGCAGCGCCCAGGGGGTGGGGACCGGGGAGCTGTTTTTT.